This is a list of T cell receptor beta chains from one sample in a study of blood T cell repertoires in COVID-19. The table came from immunoSEQ multiplex PCR; TCRdb's copy has only in-frame clones and leaves some out. This sample has tens of thousands of clones, with roughly 84% found just once. Sequencing used peripheral blood. Source of these receptors: a man aged 50-59 years with acute or convalescent COVID-19. Each CDR3 is given with its conserved first and last residue. Each record gives: V gene, clone size, CDR3 length, J gene, D gene, CDR3 DNA, CDR3 protein. The D gene is left open where the match is weak. Some rows mark clone size as missing; the rest say once, few, many or name a class of expanded clone.

TRBV5-1	-	15	TRBJ1-5	TRBD1	TGCGCCAGCAGCCCCGACAGGGGGCTCGATCAGCCCCAGCATTTT	CASSPDRGLDQPQHF
TRBV29-1	-	15	TRBJ2-1	-	TGCAGCGCCTCCCAAGGGGTTCCCTCCTACAATGAGCAGTTCTTC	CSASQGVPSYNEQFF
TRBV6-5	-	13	TRBJ2-1	-	TGTGCCAGCAGTTACTCGAACTCCGATGAGCAGTTCTTC	CASSYSNSDEQFF
TRBV11-3	-	19	TRBJ2-3	TRBD2	TGTGCCAGCAGCAAGCAGACGTACGGACTAGCGGGAGGCACAGATACGCAGTATTTT	CASSKQTYGLAGGTDTQYF
TRBV6-4	once	12	TRBJ1-5	-	TGTGCCAGCAGTGCAGGGAATCAGCCCCAGCATTTT	CASSAGNQPQHF
TRBV4-3	-	17	TRBJ2-1	-	TGCGCCAGCAGCCAAGAATGGACACACAGCTCCTACAATGAGCAGTTCTTC	CASSQEWTHSSYNEQFF
TRBV28	few	17	TRBJ1-2	-	TGTGCCAGCAGCTCTCCTGGACACACCTTAGCTAACTATGGCTACACCTTC	CASSSPGHTLANYGYTF
TRBV11-2	-	13	TRBJ2-7	TRBD1	TGTGCCAGCGGCTCGGGACAGATCTACGAGCAGTACTTC	CASGSGQIYEQYF
TRBV12-3/TRBV12-4	-	12	TRBJ2-7	-	TGTGCCAGCAGTTCCTCTTCGGGGAAGCAGTACTTC	CASSSSSGKQYF
TRBV11-3	-	15	TRBJ2-7	TRBD1	TGTGCCAGCAGCTCGGGGACAGCAACGGGGTACGAGCAGTACTTC	CASSSGTATGYEQYF
TRBV7-8	-	15	TRBJ2-1	TRBD2	TGTGCCAGCAGCTCCCGCGGGAGGGATTACAATGAGCAGTTCTTC	CASSSRGRDYNEQFF
TRBV18	-	14	TRBJ1-1	-	TGTGCCAGCTCACCGCTACAGATTGGCGCTGAAGCTTTCTTT	CASSPLQIGAEAFF
TRBV7-2	-	14	TRBJ2-3	-	TGTGCCAGCAGCCTCTCGCCGGGGACAGATACGCAGTATTTT	CASSLSPGTDTQYF
TRBV9	few	15	TRBJ2-7	TRBD1	TGTGCCAGCAGCGTAAACACCGGGACAGGGTACGAGCAGTACTTC	CASSVNTGTGYEQYF
TRBV12-3/TRBV12-4	-	10	TRBJ1-2	-	TGTGCCAGCAGAACTCTAGGCTACACCTTC	CASRTLGYTF
TRBV21-1	-	13	TRBJ2-7	-	TGTGCCAGCAGCCATGACAGGGCCCACGAGCAGTACTTC	CASSHDRAHEQYF
TRBV28	-	17	TRBJ2-2	-	TGTGCCAGCAGAACCAACAGGGTGCGTCCGAGCACCGGGGAGCTGTTTTTT	CASRTNRVRPSTGELFF
TRBV5-4	-	12	TRBJ2-1	-	TGTGCCAGCAGCTTGGCCGGCAATGAGCAGTTCTTC	CASSLAGNEQFF
TRBV6-2/TRBV6-3	once	16	TRBJ2-7	-	TGTGCCAGCAGTCTCCCAAGCGGGCCCCCCTCCTACGAGCAGTACTTC	CASSLPSGPPSYEQYF
TRBV9	-	16	TRBJ2-1	-	TGTGCCAGCAGCGCCGAGGGGGGGAGCTCCTACAATGAGCAGTTCTTC	CASSAEGGSSYNEQFF
TRBV28	-	11	TRBJ1-2	-	TGTGCCAGCAGTCCTACGCGGGGCTACACCTTC	CASSPTRGYTF
TRBV14	-	17	TRBJ1-4	TRBD1	TGTGCCAGCAGCCAGGGACAGGGTCTCGGAACTAATGAAAAACTGTTTTTT	CASSQGQGLGTNEKLFF
TRBV27	-	16	TRBJ2-2	TRBD2	TGTGCCAGCACAGGACGACTAGCGGGGAACACCGGGGAGCTGTTTTTT	CASTGRLAGNTGELFF
TRBV19	-	16	TRBJ1-2	-	TGTGCCAGTAGTACACCGACAGGAGAGAGAAACTATGGCTACACCTTC	CASSTPTGERNYGYTF
TRBV10-2	-	16	TRBJ2-1	TRBD2	TGCGCCAGCCGGATGAGCGGGGGTGTATACGTGAATGAGCAGTTCTTC	CASRMSGGVYVNEQFF
TRBV19	-	13	TRBJ1-1	-	TGTGCCAGTAGCGCAGAACAGAACACTGAAGCTTTCTTT	CASSAEQNTEAFF
TRBV18	-	13	TRBJ1-1	-	TGTGCCAGCTCAAGGGAGGTTGACACTGAAGCTTTCTTT	CASSREVDTEAFF
TRBV7-9	few	13	TRBJ1-1	-	TGTGCCAGCAGCCCTCGGAGGGACGGTGAAGCTTTCTTT	CASSPRRDGEAFF
TRBV27	once	14	TRBJ1-1	TRBD1	TGTGCCAGCAGTCCACAGGGGCGGAACACTGAAGCTTTCTTT	CASSPQGRNTEAFF
TRBV27	-	15	TRBJ2-5	-	TGTGCCAGCAGTTTAGGGACAACGTCTCTGGAGACCCAGTACTTC	CASSLGTTSLETQYF
TRBV3-1/TRBV3-2	-	14	TRBJ2-1	TRBD2	TGTGCCAGCAGCCAAAACAGACTAGCTGGTGAGCAGTTCTTC	CASSQNRLAGEQFF
TRBV9	-	16	TRBJ2-7	TRBD2	TGTGCCAGCAGCGTAGGGGCGGGAGCCCCCATTCGCGAGCAGTACTTC	CASSVGAGAPIREQYF
TRBV5-1	-	14	TRBJ2-5	-	TGCGCCAGCAGCGTGACATCTCCCCAAGAGACCCAGTACTTC	CASSVTSPQETQYF
TRBV3-1/TRBV3-2	-	17	TRBJ2-3	TRBD2	TGTGCCAGCAGCCAATCCCCGACTAGCGGGAGCGCAGATACGCAGTATTTT	CASSQSPTSGSADTQYF
TRBV6-5	-	15	TRBJ1-3	-	TGTGCCAGCAGCAGGACAGACTACTCTGGAAACACCATATATTTT	CASSRTDYSGNTIYF
TRBV28	-	14	TRBJ1-2	-	TGTGCCAGCAGTTTAACAGGGCCTTACTATGGCTACACCTTC	CASSLTGPYYGYTF
TRBV6-1	few	15	TRBJ1-5	-	TGTGCCAGCAGTGAAAGGAGCGAAGGAGGGCAGCCCCAGCATTTT	CASSERSEGGQPQHF
TRBV7-9	-	15	TRBJ2-7	-	TGTGCCAGCAGCCCGTTCCTCACGAGCTCCTACGAGCAGTACTTC	CASSPFLTSSYEQYF
TRBV19	-	14	TRBJ2-7	-	TGTGCCAGTAGTGTCTCACGGGGGATCTACGAGCAGTACTTC	CASSVSRGIYEQYF
TRBV24-1	-	16	TRBJ2-5	TRBD2	TGTGCCACCAGTGATTGGACTAGCGGGGGCCAAGAGACCCAGTACTTC	CATSDWTSGGQETQYF
TRBV7-2	-	18	TRBJ2-2	TRBD2	TGTGCCAGCAGCTTAACCCTGAGCGGGAGGGCCGGCACCGGGGAGCTGTTTTTT	CASSLTLSGRAGTGELFF
TRBV9	few	15	TRBJ1-5	TRBD1	TGTGCCAGCAGCGTAGGGACAGGGGGCAATCAGCCCCAGCATTTT	CASSVGTGGNQPQHF
TRBV11-3	-	15	TRBJ2-7	TRBD1	TGTGCCAGCAGCCCGTCCCGGGACAGGGGTTACGAGCAGTACTTC	CASSPSRDRGYEQYF
TRBV12-5	once	18	TRBJ2-6	-	TGTGCTAGTGCCTTCGGGAAGGGCGAGAAATCTGGGGCCAACGTCCTGACTTTC	CASAFGKGEKSGANVLTF
TRBV5-1	-	16	TRBJ1-2	TRBD1	TGCGCCAGCAGCTTGGAATCCGGGACAGGGGGCCATGGCTACACCTTC	CASSLESGTGGHGYTF
TRBV19	-	15	TRBJ2-7	TRBD2	TGTGCCAGTAGTGACCTCGGGACTACATCCTACGAGCAGTACTTC	CASSDLGTTSYEQYF
TRBV6-6	once	17	TRBJ1-1	TRBD1	TGTGCCAGCAGTCAAACCCCGGGACAGTCCCTGAACACTGAAGCTTTCTTT	CASSQTPGQSLNTEAFF
TRBV6-5	-	15	TRBJ2-1	TRBD1	TGTGCCAGCAACACGGGACAGGGGGCTGGGAATGAGCAGTTCTTC	CASNTGQGAGNEQFF
TRBV19	-	13	TRBJ2-7	-	TGTGCCAGTTCGGGAGTTAATAACTACGAGCAGTACTTC	CASSGVNNYEQYF
TRBV19	once	14	TRBJ2-1	-	TGTGCCAGTAGTATAGACGGGGTCTACAATGAGCAGTTCTTC	CASSIDGVYNEQFF
TRBV28	few	14	TRBJ1-6	TRBD1	TGTGCCAGCAGACCGACAGGGGGGAATTCACCCCTCCACTTT	CASRPTGGNSPLHF
TRBV19	-	14	TRBJ1-5	TRBD1	TGTGCCAGTAGTATAAACAGGGGCGGACAGCCCCAGCATTTT	CASSINRGGQPQHF
TRBV18	-	13	TRBJ1-1	-	TGTGCCAGCTCATCCTTGGCTAACACTGAAGCTTTCTTT	CASSSLANTEAFF
TRBV27	-	14	TRBJ1-1	-	TGTGCCAGCAGTGTTGGGGGGAAAAGAACTGAAGCTTTCTTT	CASSVGGKRTEAFF
TRBV6-6	-	13	TRBJ2-7	-	TGTGCCAGCAGTACTCGACAGGGAGGCGAGCAGTACTTC	CASSTRQGGEQYF
TRBV7-2	-	15	TRBJ1-6	TRBD1	TGTGCCAGCAGCTCCCAGGGGGTCGAGAATTCACCCCTCCACTTT	CASSSQGVENSPLHF
TRBV1	-	17	TRBJ2-3	-	TGCACCAGCAGCCAAGTTGTGGACAGGAGAAACACAGATACGCAGTATTTT	CTSSQVVDRRNTDTQYF
TRBV5-1	-	11	TRBJ1-2	-	TGCGCCAGCAGACAGGGCTATGGCTACACCTTC	CASRQGYGYTF